This note documents a single T cell receptor (beta chain) sequence. Its target is not known. These data are taken from a study of cytomegalovirus exposure and HLA in healthy donors. Study findings and constraints: Rare TCR sequences dominated, though some public TCRs recurred in many donors. In vitro confirmation showed three CMV-associated chains to be CMV antigen specific.

The CDR3 contains 13 residues. The ends lost 5 bases at V and 2 bases at J; junction bases unmatched: 3. The germline V gene encodes CDR1 GTSNPN and CDR2 SVGIG (reference sequence). Clones were sequenced by immunoSEQ multiplex PCR, and TCRdb holds only the in-frame ones, with some missing. Here the sample spans 160,000 or so clones, about 83% being singletons. The chain recombines TRBV30 with TRBJ2-7; 10 bases are a match to TRBD2. Sequencing was performed on PBMCs. The TCR sequence derives from a woman younger than 45 in good health and CMV-seronegative. CDR3 sequence reads: CAWAGTSAYEQYF. CDR3 coding DNA: TGTGCCTGGGCCGGGACTAGCGCCTACGAGCAGTACTTC.